This passage covers 2 T cell receptor beta chains from one sample sequenced in a study of blood T cell repertoires in COVID-19. TCRdb's table, derived via immunoSEQ multiplex PCR, lists solely in-frame clones and lacks some. The sample shows 200,000 to 250,000 clones, 82% of them seen only once. Sample: PBMCs or T cells enriched from blood (not recorded which). The source is a woman aged 60-75 years who had recovered from COVID-19.

The chain uses TRBV5-4 and TRBJ1-2; TRBD1 aligns across 12 bases. Germline CDR1 is SGHNT and CDR2 is YYREEE (reference sequence). J lost 4 bases, V lost 2 bases, and 3 bases had no gene match. There are 15 residues in the CDR3. The DNA for the CDR3 is TGTGCCAGCAGCTTTGGGGACAGGGGGCTCTATGGCTACACCTTC. This translates into CASSFGDRGLYGYTF.

This clone appeared once. The chain recombines TRBV4-2 with TRBJ2-5; a possible D gene is TRBD1 (6 bases). Trimming pared 1 base from V and 2 bases from J, leaving 14 bases between. The CDR3 has 16 amino acids. CDR1 and CDR2 (germline): LGHNA, YNFKEQ. The CDR3, as DNA: TGTGCCAGCAGCCAAGTCGGGCTAGGGGGACAAGAGACCCAGTACTTC. It specifies CASSQVGLGGQETQYF.